The source of this T cell receptor beta chain is a study of cytomegalovirus exposure and HLA in healthy donors. Findings of the study overall: What TCR beta sequences reportedly achieved was accurate prediction of HLA-A and HLA-B alleles in most subjects. Reportedly, diagnosis of cytomegalovirus status by the classifier showed high specificity and sensitivity. Cytomegalovirus association was listed for about 160 TCR beta chains.

Use of 60 Vbeta and 13 Jbeta primers characterized the PCR. Method: immunoSEQ multiplex PCR; TCRdb's copy keeps in-frame clones and lacks some. The sample includes around 170,000 clones, approximately 84% seen only once; the top ten take about 0.37%. In regard to this clone: Its antigen is unknown.

V was trimmed by 8 bases and J by 2 bases, leaving 18 bases between them. This CDR3 spans 15 amino acids. Per germline, CDR1 WNHNN and CDR2 SYGVQD (reference sequence). The rearrangement uses TRBV10-1 and TRBJ1-2; maybe TRBD1 (6 bases). This sequence was found in a boy aged 2 to 10 in good health and CMV-seronegative. Sequencing was performed on PBMCs. DNA for the CDR3: TGCGCCAGCCCCTTAGGGGGGGCGCAGAACTATGGCTACACCTTC. It encodes CASPLGGAQNYGYTF.